Following are 32 T cell receptor beta chains from one sample sequenced in a study of technical replicates of blood from several donors (dated by TCRdb to about 2017). Library creation used the immunoSEQ multiplex PCR assay. The table was pulled from immuneACCESS by TCRdb, which kept in-frame rearrangements only. Such tables lose some clones; where checked, under half of the loss comes from unresolved V genes, and the rest has no known cause. Within this sample are over 85,000 clones, with over 85% of them counted one time only. Together, the top ten hold less than 0.4% of the sample. Sequences were obtained from T cells isolated from PBMCs. Receptors originate from a human donor in good health.

The V and J genes are TRBV4-3 and TRBJ2-1; maybe TRBD1 (5 bases). The germline gives CDR1 LGHNA, CDR2 YSLEER. V lost 1 base and J 5 bases, leaving 6 bases between the germline ends. This CDR3 spans 13 amino acids. The CDR3 spells CASSQVRDNEQFF. The CDR3 nucleotides read TGCGCCAGCAGCCAAGTCAGGGACAATGAGCAGTTCTTC.

The V gene is TRBV7-8, the J gene TRBJ2-1; 9 bases align to TRBD2. The junction had 17 bases not matched to a gene; V was cut back by 5 bases and J by 12 bases. The CDR3 consists of 16 residues. Per germline, CDR1 SGHVS and CDR2 FQNEAQ. CDR3 nucleotide sequence: TGTGCCAGCAGCCCGCAAGCGGGAGGCCAGCTTGATCGGCAGTTCTTC. The encoded protein is CASSPQAGGQLDRQFF.

This rearrangement joins TRBV2 to TRBJ2-7, with D possibly TRBD1 on 5 matching bases. CDR3 size: 13 residues. Germline V lookup: CDR1 SNHLY, CDR2 FYNNEI. V shed 5 bases and J shed 6 bases, with 14 bases lying between them. The CDR3 coding sequence is TGTGCCAGCAGTTCCTCAAGGGGCTTCGAGCAGTACTTC. Translated, it gives CASSSSRGFEQYF.

This clone was seen a single time. The chain joins TRBV19 to TRBJ2-1, with TRBD1 identical over 11 bases. This CDR3 is built from 14 residues. Germline V gene data show CDR1 as LNHDA and CDR2 as SQIVND (reference sequence). V lost 9 bases, J lost 9 bases, and 10 bases stayed unmatched. The CDR3: CASRPGQGGGEQFF. CDR3 sequence (DNA): TGTGCCAGCCGACCGGGACAGGGGGGCGGTGAGCAGTTCTTC. Using reference TRBV19 and TRBJ2-1 for the parts outside the CDR3, the full variable domain is DGGITQSPKYLFRKEGQNVTLSCEQNLNHDAMYWYRQDPGQGLRLIYYSQIVNDFQKGDIAEGYSVSREKKESFPLTVTSAQKNPTAFYLCASRPGQGGGEQFFGPGTRLTVL.

The CDR3 reads CASSHRRTAMNTEAFF. The CDR3 DNA sequence: TGTGCCAGCAGCCACCGGAGGACAGCTATGAACACTGAAGCTTTCTTT. This sequence joins TRBV28 and TRBJ1-1; possible D gene TRBD1, 6 bases. V lost 6 bases and J lost 0, with 17 bases in between. The CDR3 consists of 16 residues. Germline loops: CDR1 MDHEN, CDR2 SYDVKM.

The chain carries TRBV11-2 and TRBJ2-1; 9 bases are a match to TRBD1. CDR1 SGHAT and CDR2 FQNNGV come from the germline V gene. V dropped 4 bases and J dropped 6; count of bases not matched to a gene: 10. The CDR3 has 16 residues. CDR3 loop: CASSWRGTGSPNEQFF. Here the CDR3 DNA reads TGTGCCAGCAGCTGGAGGGGGACAGGGTCCCCCAATGAGCAGTTCTTC.

The genes are TRBV29-1 and TRBJ2-1; tentatively, D is TRBD1 (5 bases). The ends were cut back, 6 bases at V and 4 bases at J, with 10 bases in the middle. Germline lookup yields CDR1 SQVTM and CDR2 ANQGSEA. The CDR3 sequence is 12 residues long. The CDR3 DNA reads as TGCAGCGTCCTAAAGGGGTACAATGAGCAGTTCTTC. Translated: CSVLKGYNEQFF.

The rearrangement joins TRBV4-3 to TRBJ2-3; TRBD2 matches at 7 bases. The CDR3 is made up of 14 amino acids. Germline CDR1 LGHNA, CDR2 YSLEER. V was pared by 5 bases and J by 1 base, with 3 bases of the junction left unmatched. CDR3 coding DNA: TGCGCCAGCAGCAAGCTAGCGGGCACAGATACGCAGTATTTT. Encoded protein: CASSKLAGTDTQYF.

CDR3 sequence: CASISTGGSTEAFF. The CDR3 DNA reads as TGTGCCAGTATTTCCACAGGGGGAAGCACTGAAGCTTTCTTT. The rearrangement joins TRBV19 to TRBJ1-1, with 8 bases lining up with TRBD1. Trimming at V came to 7 bases and at J to 4 bases, leaving 8 bases not matched to a gene. This CDR3 is built from 14 residues. Looked up from germline, CDR1 is LNHDA and CDR2 is SQIVND (reference sequence). The complete variable domain, with remaining parts taken from reference TRBV19 and TRBJ1-1, reads DGGITQSPKYLFRKEGQNVTLSCEQNLNHDAMYWYRQDPGQGLRLIYYSQIVNDFQKGDIAEGYSVSREKKESFPLTVTSAQKNPTAFYLCASISTGGSTEAFFGQGTRLTVV.

The chain joins TRBV27 to TRBJ1-6; the D gene is possibly TRBD1 (6 bases). Per the germline V gene, CDR1 is MNHEY and CDR2 is SMNVEV (reference sequence). The CDR3 sequence is 15 residues long. Trimming cost V 0 bases and J 7 bases, with 10 bases left between them. CDR3 bases: TGTGCCAGCAGTTTATCCCCAGGGGCCAATTCACCCCTCCACTTT. It is translated as CASSLSPGANSPLHF.

V is TRBV10-2 and J is TRBJ2-1, with D unclear. The CDR3 consists of 15 residues. The germline V and J ends were trimmed by 2 bases and 2 bases, with 10 bases remaining between them. CDR1 is WSHSY and CDR2 is SAAADI in the germline V gene. The CDR3 DNA follows: TGCGCCAGCAGTGAGCAAAGCCTACCCTACAATGAGCAGTTCTTC. It yields the protein CASSEQSLPYNEQFF.

This chain connects TRBV2 to TRBJ2-5, with D hard to call. The ends were cut back, 10 bases at V and 5 bases at J, with 11 bases in the middle. The CDR3 has 11 residues. Germline CDR1 is SNHLY and CDR2 is FYNNEI. The CDR3 is CATGPLETQYF. In nucleotides, the CDR3 is TGTGCCACTGGGCCTTTGGAGACCCAGTACTTC.

The rearrangement uses TRBV9 and TRBJ2-7; D is unresolved. The CDR3 sequence is 13 residues long. Per germline, CDR1 SGDLS and CDR2 YYNGEE. Trimming took off 4 bases at V and 3 bases at J, with 11 bases between the two ends. CDR3: CASSPASGYEQYF. In DNA, the CDR3 is TGTGCCAGCAGCCCGGCCTCAGGCTACGAGCAGTACTTC.

This clone was detected once. The chain couples TRBV27 to TRBJ1-2; a possible D gene is TRBD1 (5 bases). CDR1 and CDR2 (germline): MNHEY, SMNVEV (reference sequence). The CDR3 runs 14 residues. Trimming cost V 3 bases and J 1 base, with 9 bases left between them. In DNA form, the CDR3 reads TGTGCCAGCAGTTTGGGACTGAATAACTATGGCTACACCTTC. Its translation is CASSLGLNNYGYTF.

The chain combines TRBV2 with TRBJ2-7; tentative D call: TRBD1 (5 bases). The germline CDR1 and CDR2 sequences are SNHLY and FYNNEI. V lost 6 bases, J lost 2 bases, and 11 bases lay in between. This CDR3 is 13 amino acids long. The CDR3 DNA reads as TGTGCCAGCAGACCAGACAGTCCCTACGAGCAGTACTTC. Its protein is CASRPDSPYEQYF.

This clone was detected once. V gene TRBV2 combines with J gene TRBJ2-1, with D perhaps matching TRBD2 (5 bases). The ends were cut back, 6 bases at V and 4 bases at J, with 13 bases in the middle. Germline CDR1 is SNHLY and CDR2 is FYNNEI. The CDR3 extends over 14 amino acids. CDR3 in amino acids: CASRGSVKYNEQFF. The DNA for the CDR3 is TGTGCCAGCAGGGGTAGCGTAAAGTACAATGAGCAGTTCTTC.

V and J are TRBV9 and TRBJ1-2; 9 nucleotides agree with TRBD1. Germline V CDR1 and CDR2: SGDLS, YYNGEE. J was trimmed by 7 bases and V by 0 bases; bases with no gene match: 7. The CDR3 contains 15 residues. The chain's CDR3 is CASSVGGQGRIGYTF. The CDR3 region has the DNA TGTGCCAGCAGCGTAGGGGGACAGGGTAGGATTGGCTACACCTTC.

As DNA, the CDR3 is TGTGCCAGCAGCATAGGGACAACGGACATTCAGTACTTC. Translating it yields CASSIGTTDIQYF. The V call is TRBV11-2, the J call TRBJ2-4; D may be TRBD1 (6 bases). From germline, CDR1 is SGHAT and CDR2 FQNNGV. V was pared by 5 bases and J by 8 bases, with 13 bases between. The CDR3 consists of 13 residues.

J is TRBJ1-1 and V is TRBV19; D gene uncertain. Germline V gene lookup returns CDR1 LNHDA and CDR2 SQIVND (reference sequence). V was pared by 7 bases and J by 3 bases, with 6 bases between. The CDR3 has 11 amino acids. CDR3 residues: CASIGDTEAFF. CDR3 in DNA: TGTGCCAGTATCGGGGACACTGAAGCTTTCTTT. Variable domain in full (rest from reference TRBV19 and TRBJ1-1): DGGITQSPKYLFRKEGQNVTLSCEQNLNHDAMYWYRQDPGQGLRLIYYSQIVNDFQKGDIAEGYSVSREKKESFPLTVTSAQKNPTAFYLCASIGDTEAFFGQGTRLTVV.

This chain uses TRBV5-6 with TRBJ2-2, with 7 positions matching TRBD2. Unmatched junction bases numbered 10, after V lost 6 bases and J lost 2 bases. The CDR3 sequence is 16 residues long. Germline loops: CDR1 SGHDT, CDR2 YYEEEE. As DNA, the CDR3 is TGTGCCAGCACCGTAGCGGGTGGTTACAACACCGGGGAGCTGTTTTTT. This encodes CASTVAGGYNTGELFF.

The chain carries TRBV6-5 and TRBJ2-7; 11 nucleotides line up with TRBD1. CDR1 is MNHEY and CDR2 is SVGAGI in the germline V gene. The trim removed 8 bases at V and 0 bases at J, leaving 3 bases unmatched. The CDR3 runs to 14 residues. CDR3 loop: CASGDRGGSYEQYF. For the CDR3, the DNA is TGTGCCAGCGGGGACAGGGGGGGCTCCTACGAGCAGTACTTC.

V gene TRBV27 combines with J gene TRBJ1-3; TRBD1 might be the D (5 bases). Germline V gene lookup returns CDR1 MNHEY and CDR2 SMNVEV (reference sequence). This CDR3 is 16 amino acids long. Trimming stripped 3 bases from V and 2 bases from J, with 14 bases between. In nucleotides, the CDR3 is TGTGCCAGCAGTTTTAGGAGGGGTCTCGCTGGAAACACCATATATTTT. Amino acid sequence: CASSFRRGLAGNTIYF.

The rearrangement uses TRBV5-8 and TRBJ1-2; 9 positions agree with TRBD1. The germline V gene has CDR1 SGHTS and CDR2 YDEGEE. This CDR3 is 15 amino acids long. The junction had 10 bases not matched to a gene; V was cut back by 4 bases and J by 6 bases. In nucleotides, the CDR3 is TGTGCCAGCAGCCATACCGGGACAGGGCTTGATGGCTACACCTTC. Translation: CASSHTGTGLDGYTF.

This clone was seen more than once but under ten times. The chain joins TRBV4-2 to TRBJ1-1; 8 bases line up with TRBD1. Trimming at V came to 3 bases and at J to 10 bases, leaving 7 bases not matched to a gene. CDR3 length: 13 amino acids. Per the germline V gene, CDR1 is LGHNA and CDR2 is YNFKEQ. CDR3 amino acids: CASSHPGQGAAFF. CDR3 DNA: TGTGCCAGCAGCCACCCCGGACAGGGAGCAGCTTTCTTT.

V and J are TRBV7-3 and TRBJ2-2; D is possibly TRBD1 (8 bases). The CDR3 length is 15 residues. Per germline, CDR1 SGHTA and CDR2 FQGTGA. Trimming removed 5 bases from V and 3 bases from J, with 13 bases in between. The CDR3: CASSKQGGDTGELFF. In nucleotides, the CDR3 is TGTGCCAGCAGCAAACAGGGGGGGGACACCGGGGAGCTGTTTTTT.

The chain carries TRBV27 and TRBJ1-1; unclear D gene. Trimming removed 3 bases at V and 2 bases at J, with 10 bases between. The CDR3 extends over 14 amino acids. CDR1 MNHEY and CDR2 SMNVEV come from the germline V gene (reference sequence). The CDR3 nucleotides are TGTGCCAGCAGTTTTCTGGGAGGAAACACTGAAGCTTTCTTT. Protein: CASSFLGGNTEAFF.

The chain combines TRBV18 with TRBJ1-1, with D hard to call. V was cut by 3 bases and J by 7 bases, with 6 bases left in between. This CDR3 is 11 amino acids long. CDR1 and CDR2 (germline): KGHSH, LQKENI. The CDR3 sequence: CASSPGGEAFF. As DNA, the CDR3 is TGTGCCAGCTCACCTGGAGGTGAAGCTTTCTTT.

This chain uses TRBV4-1 with TRBJ2-7, with 8 bases identical to TRBD1. This CDR3 contains 15 residues. The germline CDR1 and CDR2 sequences are MGHRA and YSYEKL. Trimming removed 3 bases from V and 3 bases from J; junction bases left unmatched: 7. The CDR3 here is CASSQTGAAGYEQYF. In nucleotides, the CDR3 is TGCGCCAGCAGCCAGACAGGGGCCGCGGGCTACGAGCAGTACTTC.

This chain joins TRBV7-2 and TRBJ1-4; 10 positions match TRBD1. The CDR3 spans 15 residues. V was pared by 0 bases and J by 8 bases, with 3 bases of the junction left unmatched. Germline CDR1 reads SGHTA; CDR2 reads FQGNSA. CDR3 residues: CASSLAGQGWEKLFF. The CDR3 DNA follows: TGTGCCAGCAGCTTAGCGGGACAGGGGTGGGAAAAACTGTTTTTT.

This chain links TRBV7-9 with TRBJ2-7, with 9 positions matching TRBD2. Germline V CDR1 and CDR2: SEHNR, FQNEAQ (reference sequence). V was clipped by 0 bases and J by 5 bases; unmatched bases: 11. The CDR3 has 17 amino acids. The CDR3 region is CASSLALAGNPVDEQYF. CDR3 in DNA: TGTGCCAGCAGCTTAGCACTAGCGGGTAACCCAGTCGACGAGCAGTACTTC.

This clone has more than one count but fewer than ten. The rearrangement uses TRBV14 and TRBJ1-1; D not resolved. This CDR3 has 14 residues. Trimming removed 5 bases at V and 8 bases at J, with 18 bases between. Germline loops: CDR1 SGHDN, CDR2 FVKESK. The CDR3 region has the DNA TGTGCCAGCAGCGAAACGAGATTTGCGAGAGAAGCTTTCTTT. It encodes CASSETRFAREAFF.

The V call is TRBV7-2, the J call TRBJ2-3, with 11 nucleotides matching TRBD2. There are 16 residues in the CDR3. J gave up 7 bases and V 2 bases, and 8 bases lay outside the gene matches. The germline V gene encodes CDR1 SGHTA and CDR2 FQGNSA. For the CDR3, the DNA is TGTGCCAGCAGCTTACAAATAGCGGGAGGGTCAAATACGCAGTATTTT. This sequence encodes CASSLQIAGGSNTQYF.